This TCR beta chain derives from a study of cytomegalovirus exposure and HLA in healthy donors. Study-level background: Samples from HLA-typed donors yielded about 80 million unique TCRs in an early data release.

For this clone: Its antigen is unknown.

60 Vbeta and 13 Jbeta primers were used in PCR. TCRdb's copy holds only in-frame clones and misses some; the assay was immunoSEQ multiplex PCR. The sample has 110,000 to 150,000 clones; 75% to 85% are singletons. The CDR3 totals 16 residues. With 5 bases removed from V and 3 bases from J, the gap between germline ends came to 18 bases. Germline lookup yields CDR1 MNHEY and CDR2 SMNVEV (reference sequence). Findings and caveats of the study: Being productive about 87% or about 30% of the time was typical of most TCR beta V segments in an earlier analysis.

This sequence joins TRBV27 and TRBJ2-3; D perhaps matches TRBD2 (7 bases). This clonotype originated in a woman aged 18-29 years in good health and CMV-seropositive. What was sequenced was PBMCs. CDR3 nucleotide sequence: TGTGCCAGCAGTGACGCGGGAAGGGGGGGGACAGATACGCAGTATTTT. Translation gives CASSDAGRGGTDTQYF.